This TCR beta chain was retrieved from a study of shared clonotypes between healthy human individuals. Looking at the study overall: The donor pool was made up of a couple of women and three men aged 18 to 49. Study-wide findings and caveats: Blood alone was sampled, and tissue repertoires likely differ.

Running of the assay took place at deep level. Clones were sequenced by immunoSEQ multiplex PCR, and TCRdb holds only the in-frame ones, with some missing. The sample consists of about 1.4 million clones, 96% of them appearing once. Germline V CDR1 and CDR2: SGHNT, YYREEE (reference sequence). This CDR3 has 15 amino acids. Trimming cost V 1 base and J 5 bases; bases outside gene matches: 4. With respect to this clone: What it recognizes is unknown.

J is TRBJ2-3 and V is TRBV5-4; TRBD2 matches at 10 bases. This receptor was taken from a man under 40 in good health. Sequenced input: naive CD4+ T cells sorted from blood. Sample subset: CD45RA+ positively selected. CDR3 region: CASSLQLAGKDTQYF. The CDR3 coding sequence is TGTGCCAGCAGCTTGCAACTAGCGGGGAAAGATACGCAGTATTTT. The full variable domain, its missing parts supplied by reference TRBV5-4 and TRBJ2-3, is ETGVTQSPTHLIKTRGQQVTLRCSSQSGHNTVSWYQQALGQGPQFIFQYYREEENGRGNFPPRFSGLQFPNYSSELNVNALELDDSALYLCASSLQLAGKDTQYFGPGTRLTVL.